This TCR beta chain was observed in a study of blood T cell repertoires in COVID-19. Study context: Acute-phase and convalescent COVID-19 samples originated in the United States, Italy and Spain. T cells, B-cell-depleted T cells, or PBMCs supplied cDNA or gDNA.

Using immunoSEQ multiplex PCR, the repertoire was profiled, and TCRdb retains in-frame clones only, with some absent. The table includes over 250,000 clones, over 75% detected once. Self-reported history from a screening survey and questionnaire set each donor's cohort. Recovered Cohort 3 donors showed two negative PCRs, clearance, or symptom resolution. The CDR3 runs to 17 residues. CDR1 is SGHVS and CDR2 is FQNEAQ in the germline V gene. Losses at the gene ends were 5 bases for V and 1 base for J; bases not matched to a gene: 11. This receptor was obtained from a woman aged 18-30 years who had recovered from COVID-19. The rearrangement joins TRBV7-8 to TRBJ2-1; 7 positions agree with TRBD1. Specimen: PBMCs or T cells enriched from blood (not recorded which). In nucleotides, the CDR3 is TGTGCCAGCAGCGCGACAGGGCGAGTAGGGTCCTACAATGAGCAGTTCTTC. It is translated as CASSATGRVGSYNEQFF.